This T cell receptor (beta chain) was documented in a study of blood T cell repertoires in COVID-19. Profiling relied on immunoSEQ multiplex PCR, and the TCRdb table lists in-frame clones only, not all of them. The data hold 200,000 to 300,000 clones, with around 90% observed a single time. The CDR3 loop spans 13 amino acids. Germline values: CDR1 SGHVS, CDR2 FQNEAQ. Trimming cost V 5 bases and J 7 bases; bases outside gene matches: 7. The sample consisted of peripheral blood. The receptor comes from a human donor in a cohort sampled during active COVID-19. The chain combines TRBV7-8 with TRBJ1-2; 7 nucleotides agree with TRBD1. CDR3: CASSVQGQGGYTF. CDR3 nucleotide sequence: TGTGCCAGCAGCGTACAGGGGCAGGGTGGCTACACCTTC.